A selection of T cell receptor beta chains follows, all from one sample in a study of blood T cell repertoires in COVID-19. TCRdb's table, derived via immunoSEQ multiplex PCR, lists solely in-frame clones and lacks some. The sample has 190,000 or so clones; more than 75% are singletons. The sequenced material came from peripheral blood. These receptors all stem from a woman under 30 who had recovered from COVID-19. CDR3s leave out the opening cysteine and the closing phenylalanine or tryptophan. Clone size is stated in some rows and not others, as once, few, many or a class when expanded.

clone_size: .
v_call: TRBV27
cdr3_length: 13
cdr3_aa: ASKLAGVMNTEAF

clone_size: .
v_call: TRBV6-5
cdr3_length: 12
cdr3_aa: ASFSGTGQREQY

clone_size: .
v_call: TRBV7-3
cdr3_length: 12
cdr3_aa: ASSSSSGGETQY

clone_size: .
v_call: TRBV18
cdr3_length: 16
cdr3_aa: ASSPTGGAYEISQPQH

clone_size: .
v_call: TRBV11-1
cdr3_length: 13
cdr3_aa: ATTPGGGHTGELF

clone_size: .
v_call: TRBV7-2
cdr3_length: 12
cdr3_aa: ASSIGQMNTEAF

clone_size: .
v_call: TRBV27
cdr3_length: 12
cdr3_aa: ASSWTGTTGELF

clone_size: .
v_call: TRBV10-3
cdr3_length: 12
cdr3_aa: AINNRGRKETQY

clone_size: .
v_call: TRBV21-1
cdr3_length: 17
cdr3_aa: ASSNTRPAGQKEQETQY

clone_size: .
v_call: TRBV30
cdr3_length: 13
cdr3_aa: AWSPTSGRTDTQY

clone_size: .
v_call: TRBV27
cdr3_length: 12
cdr3_aa: ASSPQGRNYEQY

clone_size: once
v_call: TRBV6-5
cdr3_length: 12
cdr3_aa: ASSYSSANYGYT

clone_size: .
v_call: TRBV4-3
cdr3_length: 14
cdr3_aa: ASSQDLMRMNTEAF

clone_size: .
v_call: TRBV9
cdr3_length: 14
cdr3_aa: ASSAGTSESTDTQY

clone_size: .
v_call: TRBV7-3
cdr3_length: 11
cdr3_aa: ASSRARGTEAF

clone_size: .
v_call: TRBV5-6
cdr3_length: 13
cdr3_aa: ASSLGGTGGPTQY

clone_size: .
v_call: TRBV6-5
cdr3_length: 14
cdr3_aa: ASSYGLGGFGYEQY

clone_size: .
v_call: TRBV15
cdr3_length: 11
cdr3_aa: ATRQGKDTEAF

clone_size: .
v_call: TRBV19
cdr3_length: 10
cdr3_aa: ASSIDLGEQF

clone_size: .
v_call: TRBV29-1
cdr3_length: 12
cdr3_aa: SVEGLAGADTQY

clone_size: .
v_call: TRBV7-8
cdr3_length: 15
cdr3_aa: ASSLREGQGAWETQY

clone_size: .
v_call: TRBV27
cdr3_length: 12
cdr3_aa: ASSLSMGGYEQY

clone_size: .
v_call: TRBV10-3
cdr3_length: 15
cdr3_aa: AISESGLTGGNEKLF

clone_size: .
v_call: TRBV2
cdr3_length: 10
cdr3_aa: ASSVQAETQY

clone_size: .
v_call: TRBV6-6
cdr3_length: 12
cdr3_aa: ASSADQGATEAF

clone_size: .
v_call: TRBV6-4
cdr3_length: 13
cdr3_aa: ASSDLAGGTGEQF

clone_size: .
v_call: TRBV6-1
cdr3_length: 14
cdr3_aa: ASSGYDSAISSPLH

clone_size: .
v_call: TRBV7-9
cdr3_length: 12
cdr3_aa: ASDKQGLTGELF

clone_size: .
v_call: TRBV5-1
cdr3_length: 12
cdr3_aa: ASSLGQGGEKLF

clone_size: .
v_call: TRBV7-3
cdr3_length: 14
cdr3_aa: ASSLMPSGSLNEQF

clone_size: .
v_call: TRBV7-9
cdr3_length: 12
cdr3_aa: ASSVEGLGTEAF

clone_size: .
v_call: TRBV5-1
cdr3_length: 12
cdr3_aa: ASSFEPIQETQY

clone_size: .
v_call: TRBV28
cdr3_length: 14
cdr3_aa: ASSSRQAAYNSPLH

clone_size: few
v_call: TRBV7-9
cdr3_length: 11
cdr3_aa: ASSPQGLDEQY

clone_size: .
v_call: TRBV28
cdr3_length: 14
cdr3_aa: ASRTSGKGAKNIQY

clone_size: .
v_call: TRBV7-6
cdr3_length: 14
cdr3_aa: ASSLWSGSSYNEQF

clone_size: .
v_call: TRBV2
cdr3_length: 15
cdr3_aa: ASSEPYGTSGVYEQY

clone_size: few
v_call: TRBV5-1
cdr3_length: 11
cdr3_aa: ASSLGSLTEAF

clone_size: .
v_call: TRBV5-4
cdr3_length: 16
cdr3_aa: ASSLVGGTGKDQETQY

clone_size: .
v_call: TRBV6-6
cdr3_length: 14
cdr3_aa: ASRTGGAVGGNTIY

clone_size: once
v_call: TRBV6-2/TRBV6-3
cdr3_length: 13
cdr3_aa: ASSFRTEAGDEQF

clone_size: .
v_call: TRBV3-1/TRBV3-2
cdr3_length: 13
cdr3_aa: ASRGAGTGNTEAF

clone_size: once
v_call: TRBV19
cdr3_length: 16
cdr3_aa: ASSMPLPGQKGVGEQF

clone_size: .
v_call: TRBV5-1
cdr3_length: 14
cdr3_aa: ASSLEGYSAGETQY

clone_size: .
v_call: TRBV4-1
cdr3_length: 15
cdr3_aa: ASSQDRWGRQNYGYT

clone_size: .
v_call: TRBV7-9
cdr3_length: 12
cdr3_aa: ASSPRQVQETQY

clone_size: .
v_call: TRBV18
cdr3_length: 13
cdr3_aa: ASSRGQGVSSPLH

clone_size: .
v_call: TRBV5-1
cdr3_length: 13
cdr3_aa: ASSSRTGVGYGYT

clone_size: .
v_call: TRBV10-3
cdr3_length: 12
cdr3_aa: AISESTGGYEQY

clone_size: .
v_call: TRBV5-1
cdr3_length: 12
cdr3_aa: ASSPGQALSGYT

clone_size: .
v_call: TRBV20-1
cdr3_length: 11
cdr3_aa: SASSYRGYEQY

clone_size: once
v_call: TRBV6-5
cdr3_length: 12
cdr3_aa: ASSYNRVNYGYT

clone_size: .
v_call: TRBV5-8
cdr3_length: 13
cdr3_aa: ASSSGTSGTDTQY

clone_size: few
v_call: TRBV24-1
cdr3_length: 12
cdr3_aa: ATSDSDRKNIQY

clone_size: .
v_call: TRBV11-2
cdr3_length: 14
cdr3_aa: ASSPTRGVGGNEQF

clone_size: .
v_call: TRBV11-2
cdr3_length: 12
cdr3_aa: ASRAEFFREEQY

clone_size: once
v_call: TRBV5-1
cdr3_length: 13
cdr3_aa: ASSLDSGELGPQH

clone_size: few
v_call: TRBV11-2
cdr3_length: 10
cdr3_aa: ASSAGNYGYT